The 14 T cell receptor beta chains below come from one sample, sequenced in a study of CD8 T cells in ankylosing spondylitis. TCRdb re-called the 5' RACE reads with MiXCR, one entry per CDR3 protein. The table has about 160,000 distinct CDR3 sequences, approximately 9.9% seen once. Sequencing used blood, either unsorted or a sorted T cell fraction (not recorded which). The receptors were sampled from a female donor with ankylosing spondylitis or in good health (not recorded which).

This clonotype showed up just a few times. The chain is built from TRBV29-1 and TRBJ2-3; D may be TRBD1 or TRBD2 (5 bases each). Germline lookup yields CDR1 SQVTM and CDR2 ANQGSEA. The CDR3 loop spans 15 amino acids. With 3 bases removed from V and 0 bases from J, the gap between germline ends came to 13 bases. CDR3: CSVEVLGDSTDTQYF. CDR3 bases: TGCAGCGTTGAGGTGCTGGGGGACAGCACAGATACGCAGTATTTT.

The chain joins TRBV20-1 to TRBJ2-2; 7 bases fit TRBD1. CDR1 and CDR2 from the germline V gene are DFQATT and SNEGSKA (reference sequence). This CDR3 has 17 residues. With V trimmed by 0 bases and J by 3 bases, 10 bases remained unmatched. CDR3 in amino acids: CSARDRYRGDYTGELFF. CDR3 coding DNA: TGCAGTGCTAGAGACCGATACAGGGGCGATTACACCGGGGAGCTGTTTTTT.

This clonotype was observed at least ten times. This chain joins TRBV19 and TRBJ2-7; no definite D call. This CDR3 comprises 12 residues. CDR1 LNHDA and CDR2 SQIVND come from the germline V gene (reference sequence). Trimming stripped 5 bases from V and 4 bases from J, with 9 bases between. The CDR3 region has the DNA TGTGCCAGTAGTGAGACGGGTTACGAGCAGTACTTC. Protein product: CASSETGYEQYF.

Here the CDR3 reads CASTPGVTRTGVYNEQFF. The CDR3 DNA is TGTGCCAGCACCCCAGGGGTGACACGAACGGGAGTCTACAATGAGCAGTTCTTC. This rearrangement joins TRBV27 to TRBJ2-1; perhaps D is TRBD1 or TRBD2 (6 bases each). V lost 7 bases and J lost 3, with 25 bases in between. Per the germline V gene, CDR1 is MNHEY and CDR2 is SMNVEV (reference sequence). The CDR3 has 18 residues.

The table lists this clonotype with a few counts. The chain links TRBV11-2 to TRBJ2-1; TRBD2 aligns across 8 bases. V shed 4 bases and J 4 bases; nucleotides not matched to a gene: 12. Germline V CDR1 and CDR2: SGHAT, FQNNGV. The CDR3 contains 17 residues. The CDR3 DNA sequence: TGTGCCAGCAGCTCCAAGCGCACTAGCGGCCCGTACAATGAGCAGTTCTTC. This sequence encodes CASSSKRTSGPYNEQFF.

The chain is built from TRBV27 and TRBJ2-7; 8 positions match TRBD1. Losses at the gene ends were 3 bases for V and 3 bases for J; bases not matched to a gene: 1. CDR3 length: 13 residues. Germline lookup yields CDR1 MNHEY and CDR2 SMNVEV (reference sequence). CDR3 sequence: CASSFDRGYEQYF. Written as DNA, the CDR3 is TGTGCCAGCAGTTTTGACAGGGGCTACGAGCAGTACTTC.

This clonotype was seen only a few times. This chain uses TRBV28 with TRBJ1-1, with unresolved D. The germline CDR1 and CDR2 sequences are MDHEN and SYDVKM. V was clipped by 5 bases and J by 1 base, with 11 bases between them. The CDR3 runs to 14 residues. CDR3 sequence (DNA): TGTGCCAGCAGTCTACGGTATGGGAACACTGAAGCTTTCTTT. Its protein is CASSLRYGNTEAFF.

This clonotype was seen a handful of times. The chain recombines TRBV12-1 with TRBJ2-5; TRBD2 reflects the table's D call only, with no check against the DNA. TRBV12-1 is deemed a pseudogene. This CDR3 comprises 16 residues. Written as DNA, the CDR3 is TGTGCCAGCAGCTTTGATACGGGAGGCCCCCAAGAGACCCAGTACTTC. The encoded protein is CASSFDTGGPQETQYF.

This clonotype was seen at least ten times. V gene TRBV27 combines with J gene TRBJ2-1; D is tentatively TRBD1 or TRBD2 (5 bases each). CDR1 is MNHEY, CDR2 SMNVEV, per germline (reference sequence). CDR3 length: 15 residues. Trimming took off 7 bases at V and 2 bases at J, with 15 bases between the two ends. CDR3: CASTMDGGTYNEQFF. For the CDR3, the DNA is TGTGCCAGCACCATGGATGGGGGAACCTACAATGAGCAGTTCTTC.

This clonotype was observed a handful of times. The chain recombines TRBV7-9 with TRBJ2-5; D possibly uses TRBD1 or TRBD2 (6 bases each). Trimming removed 4 bases at V and 5 bases at J, with 14 bases between. The CDR3 totals 14 residues. Germline CDR1 is SEHNR and CDR2 is FQNEAQ (reference sequence). The CDR3 DNA reads as TGTGCCAGCAGCTCCAGACTAGGGGGTGAGACCCAGTACTTC. Amino acid sequence: CASSSRLGGETQYF.

This clonotype has at least ten counts. CDR3 nucleotides: TGTGCCAGCAGCTTTGGGACAGGGATTGGAAACACCATATATTTT. Its protein product is CASSFGTGIGNTIYF. The chain joins TRBV7-8 to TRBJ1-3, with 9 bases aligning to TRBD1. Trimming at V came to 3 bases and at J to 3 bases, leaving 3 bases not matched to a gene. The germline gives CDR1 SGHVS, CDR2 FQNEAQ. CDR3 length: 15 amino acids.

The chain has TRBV27 and TRBJ1-1, with 8 bases that match TRBD1. V gave up 4 bases and J gave up 3 bases; unmatched junction bases: 10. Germline V CDR1 and CDR2: MNHEY, SMNVEV (reference sequence). The CDR3 runs 16 residues. The CDR3 loop reads CASSYIDRGGDTEAFF. As DNA, the CDR3 is TGTGCCAGCAGTTACATCGACAGGGGTGGAGACACTGAAGCTTTCTTT.

This clonotype appeared a few times. The chain has TRBV4-3 and TRBJ2-1; perhaps TRBD1 as D (5 bases). The germline gives CDR1 LGHNA, CDR2 YSLEER. The V end was cut by 4 bases, the J end by 0 bases, with 7 bases between. The CDR3 has 14 amino acids. In DNA, the CDR3 is TGCGCCAGCAGCCCCGACAGCTCCTACAATGAGCAGTTCTTC. Residues: CASSPDSSYNEQFF.

This clonotype was seen ten or more times. The V gene is TRBV29-1, the J gene TRBJ2-1; 8 bases line up with TRBD2. The CDR3 consists of 14 residues. CDR1 is SQVTM and CDR2 is ANQGSEA in the germline V gene. V was pared by 4 bases and J by 4 bases, with 6 bases of the junction left unmatched. CDR3: CSVVQAGVYNEQFF. The CDR3 bases are TGCAGCGTTGTTCAAGCGGGGGTGTACAATGAGCAGTTCTTC.